This TCR beta chain was found in a study of blood T cell repertoires in COVID-19 (dated by TCRdb to the early 2020s). For context, the study as a whole: Collaborator samples came from the United States, Italy and Spain and covered acute and convalescent phases of COVID-19. The material from the prospective study consisted of cDNA or gDNA derived from T cells, B-cell-depleted T cells, or PBMCs. Deeply sampled blood TCRbeta repertoires from subjects exposed to, actively infected with, or recovered from COVID-19 were included in the dataset. The repertoires were made available in a free public database intended to serve as a resource for research on the immune response to SARS-CoV-2. The samples were drawn from the first 160 participants of the ongoing ImmuneRACE study and from 950 to 1,500 subjects provided by 6 global collaborators. The sample metadata nearly always contained a de-identified subject ID, COVID-19 status, age in years and sex. HLA class I and class II types, where available, came from metadata supplied by the sample provider rather than from assay-based typing. Points the paper makes about the study in general: The amount of clinical and demographic metadata varied by source and participant and was provided uncurated.

At the junction V is shortened by 2 bases and J by 6 bases, with 14 bases in between. The CDR3, cysteine through phenylalanine, is 14 amino acids long. Left in the record is the CDR3 DNA by itself, 42 bases read in frame from the first base. Based on the germline V gene, the CDR1 and CDR2 sequences are KGHSH and LQKENI. Notes on this clone: This clone's antigen is unknown. Within one base of it there is no much larger clone, and no base qualities were kept.

The immunoSEQ Assay, a bias-controlled multiplex PCR, was used to amplify TCRbeta CDR3 regions from genomic DNA. The source study handled its data this way. The number of nucleated cells in each sample was estimated by amplification of reference gene primers within the assay. To quantify the absolute abundance of each unique TCRbeta CDR3 rearrangement, sequence reads were collapsed and filtered. Productive Simpson clonality was computed per sample as the square root of Simpson's diversity index over productive rearrangements. Not all clones reach the TCRdb copy of this immuneACCESS table, which keeps in-frame sequences only. Checked studies attribute under half of the gap to unresolved V genes and leave the rest unexplained. V, J and clone size are those of that table, while D and trimming were read from the DNA. The sample records more than 95,000 clones, about 82% of which are singletons. Jointly, the top ten make up roughly 4.9% of the sample.

Whole blood was collected in K2EDTA tubes by collaborating institutions according to the institutions' own protocols. Collaborator samples were shipped for TCRbeta analysis as frozen whole blood, isolated PBMCs, or DNA extracted from either sample type. The V and J segments used are TRBV18 and TRBJ2-7; the D gene is unclear. The sequencing sample was made of peripheral blood. The clonotype comes from a human donor in a cohort sampled during active COVID-19. The CDR3 protein sequence reads: CASSPDITLAEQYF. In nucleotide form, the sequence is TGTGCCAGCTCACCAGACATAACGCTGGCCGAGCAGTACTTC.